The 21 T cell receptor beta chains listed next were all sequenced from one sample in a study of T cells in Graves' hyperthyroidism and ophthalmopathy. Using RNA transcripts as the source, TCR beta CDR3 regions were amplified. In the first-round RT-PCR of the TCR CDR3, the HTBI primer set was used. One entry per CDR3 protein results from TCRdb running MiXCR on the multiplex PCR reads. The sample lists 300,000 to 400,000 distinct CDR3 sequences, around 14% occurring once. The sequenced sample was blood. The source of these receptors is a woman aged 18-30 years with Graves' hyperthyroidism.

This clonotype was seen ten or more times. V is TRBV7-8 and J is TRBJ2-7; D remains unclear. Per germline, CDR1 SGHVS and CDR2 FQNEAQ. The CDR3 sequence is 12 residues long. V lost 2 bases, J lost 5 bases, and 7 bases lay in between. The CDR3 DNA is TGTGCCAGCAGCTTAAATGGGAACGAGCAGTACTTC. Residues: CASSLNGNEQYF.

In this sample, this clonotype turned up many times. The chain is built from TRBV20-1 and TRBJ2-7; 12 positions match TRBD1. Trimming took 3 bases from V and 6 from J; bases not matched to a gene: 6. This CDR3 spans 14 amino acids. CDR1 is DFQATT and CDR2 is SNEGSKA in the germline V gene (reference sequence). CDR3 nucleotides: TGCAGTGCTAGCCGCCGGGACAGGGGGCTCGAGCAGTACTTC. It yields the protein CSASRRDRGLEQYF.

This clonotype was detected once. One end of the junction varies from germline; a read error may be responsible. The chain employs TRBV4-2 and TRBJ2-6; D is possibly TRBD2 (5 bases). The CDR3 spans 15 residues. Germline assignment: CDR1 LGHNA and CDR2 YNFKEQ. The chain's CDR3 is CATSQEGFGANVLTF. CDR3 sequence (DNA): TGTGCCACCAGCCAAGAGGGCTTTGGGGCCAACGTCCTGACTTTC.

This clonotype was picked up many times. The chain carries TRBV7-8 and TRBJ1-1; D remains ambiguous. This CDR3 comprises 17 residues. The germline V gene has CDR1 SGHVS and CDR2 FQNEAQ. Deletions cut 3 bases from V and 4 bases from J, with 21 bases between. The DNA of the CDR3 is TGTGCCAGCAGCTTGTCCCGGGTTAGGGAGGTACTCACTGAAGCTTTCTTT. It yields the protein CASSLSRVREVLTEAFF. The whole variable domain, remainder taken from reference TRBV7-8 and TRBJ1-1, is GAGVSQSPRYKVAKRGQDVALRCDPISGHVSLFWYQQALGQGPEFLTYFQNEAQLDKSGLPSDRFFAERPEGSVSTLKIQRTQQEDSAVYLCASSLSRVREVLTEAFFGQGTRLTVV.

The rearrangement uses TRBV7-2 and TRBJ1-5; unclear D gene. Germline CDR1 reads SGHTA; CDR2 reads FQGNSA. V was pared by 1 base and J by 5 bases, with 18 bases between. The CDR3 is 17 amino acids. CDR3 DNA: TGTGCCAGCAGCTTAGGCCCCTTCTCAGGCAACCATCAGCCCCAGCATTTT. Its protein product is CASSLGPFSGNHQPQHF. Filled out from reference TRBV7-2 and TRBJ1-5, the complete variable domain reads GAGVSQSPSNKVTEKGKDVELRCDPISGHTALYWYRQSLGQGLEFLIYFQGNSAPDKSGLPSDRFSAERTGGSVSTLTIQRTQQEDSAVYLCASSLGPFSGNHQPQHFGDGTRLSIL.

The chain links TRBV20-1 to TRBJ2-1, with 14 bases identical to TRBD2. J lost 7 bases, V lost 4 bases, and 18 bases had no gene match. Germline V gene data show CDR1 as DFQATT and CDR2 as SNEGSKA (reference sequence). This CDR3 comprises 19 residues. CDR3 sequence: CSAKSTFLFGTSGRNEQFF. Written as DNA, the CDR3 is TGCAGTGCTAAATCCACCTTCTTGTTCGGGACTAGCGGGAGAAATGAGCAGTTCTTC.

The rearrangement uses TRBV7-8 and TRBJ2-7; 8 bases are shared with TRBD1. V shed 5 bases and J 3 bases; nucleotides not matched to a gene: 12. The CDR3 sequence is 16 residues long. CDR1 SGHVS and CDR2 FQNEAQ come from the germline V gene. CDR3 coding DNA: TGTGCCAGCAGCACTAGAATAGGACAGGGCCTCTACGAGCAGTACTTC. Protein sequence: CASSTRIGQGLYEQYF. Full variable domain (remainder filled in from reference TRBV7-8 and TRBJ2-7): GAGVSQSPRYKVAKRGQDVALRCDPISGHVSLFWYQQALGQGPEFLTYFQNEAQLDKSGLPSDRFFAERPEGSVSTLKIQRTQQEDSAVYLCASSTRIGQGLYEQYFGPGTRLTVT.

The J gene is TRBJ2-1, the V gene TRBV7-2; 8 nucleotides match TRBD2. The J segment lost 7 bases and the V segment lost 5 bases, leaving 13 bases of the junction unmatched. The V gene's germline CDR1 is SGHTA and CDR2 FQGNSA. CDR3 size: 16 residues. CDR3 nucleotide sequence: TGTGCCAGCAGCACCTGGACTAGCTCCGGGAGGAATGAGCAGTTCTTC. Its translation is CASSTWTSSGRNEQFF.

V usage is TRBV2 and J usage is TRBJ2-3, with TRBD2 matching over 15 bases. Germline CDR1 SNHLY, CDR2 FYNNEI. Losses at the gene ends were 7 bases for V and 3 bases for J; bases not matched to a gene: 14. This CDR3 has 19 residues. The CDR3 spells CASKEGWTSGRAGTDTQYF. CDR3 DNA sequence: TGTGCCAGCAAGGAGGGGTGGACTAGCGGGAGGGCCGGGACAGATACGCAGTATTTT.

The V and J genes are TRBV6-5 and TRBJ1-2, with 7 bases aligning to TRBD1. CDR3 length equals 17 residues. Unmatched junction bases numbered 13, after V lost 2 bases and J lost 4 bases. Germline V gene lookup returns CDR1 MNHEY and CDR2 SVGAGI. CDR3 loop: CASSYGPGTALVYGYTF. Written as DNA, the CDR3 is TGTGCCAGCAGTTACGGGCCCGGGACAGCACTCGTCTATGGCTACACCTTC.

V and J are TRBV20-1 and TRBJ2-7; D gene unclear. In germline, CDR1 is DFQATT, CDR2 SNEGSKA (reference sequence). CDR3 length equals 12 residues. Trimming took off 3 bases at V and 4 bases at J, with 10 bases between the two ends. The CDR3 nucleotides are TGCAGTGCTAGGCCCCTAGGGTACGAGCAGTACTTC. Translating it yields CSARPLGYEQYF.

Comments on this clonotype: A read error may account for a junction end that differs from germline. The J gene is TRBJ1-2, the V gene TRBV28, with D possibly being TRBD1 (5 bases). The CDR3 loop spans 14 amino acids. CDR1 is MDHEN and CDR2 is SYDVKM in the germline V gene. The CDR3 protein is CVSSLGEGLYGYTF. The CDR3 DNA follows: TGTGTCAGCAGTTTAGGTGAGGGGCTCTATGGCTACACCTTC.

This clonotype was counted between two and nine times. V gene TRBV5-4 combines with J gene TRBJ1-2; TRBD1 might be the D (5 bases). This CDR3 region has 14 residues. Per the germline V gene, CDR1 is SGHNT and CDR2 is YYREEE (reference sequence). The V gene lost 4 bases and the J gene lost 2 bases, with 12 bases spanning the gap. CDR3 loop: CASSARDENYGYTF. The CDR3 bases are TGTGCCAGCAGCGCTCGGGACGAAAACTATGGCTACACCTTC.

The chain recombines TRBV6-5 with TRBJ1-6; D remains unclear. The CDR3 contains 19 residues. Germline V gene lookup returns CDR1 MNHEY and CDR2 SVGAGI. V lost 2 bases to trimming and J lost 0 bases, with 17 bases between them. The chain's CDR3 is CASSYARRSGSSYNSPLHF. The DNA of the CDR3 is TGTGCCAGCAGTTACGCTCGGAGAAGTGGAAGCTCCTATAATTCACCCCTCCACTTT.

This rearrangement joins TRBV4-1 to TRBJ2-7, with 8 positions matching TRBD1. Germline V gene sequence: CDR1 MGHRA, CDR2 YSYEKL. After removal of 4 bases from V and 2 bases from J, the junction contained 7 bases not matched to a gene. CDR3 length equals 15 residues. The CDR3 DNA is TGCGCCAGCAGCCTCGGACAGGGAGTTCCCTACGAGCAGTACTTC. This sequence encodes CASSLGQGVPYEQYF.

At least ten counts were recorded for this clonotype. The chain recombines TRBV10-3 with TRBJ2-7; 7 nucleotides align to TRBD1. V trimming: 8 bases; J trimming: 4 bases; junction bases outside the gene matches: 2. The length of the CDR3 is 11 residues. From germline, CDR1 is ENHRY and CDR2 SYGVKD. The CDR3 DNA reads TGTGCCATCCAACAGGGGTACGAGCAGTACTTC. It yields the protein CAIQQGYEQYF.

The chain employs TRBV6-2 or TRBV6-3 and TRBJ2-7, with unresolved D. The germline V gene has CDR1 MNHEY and CDR2 SVGEGT. The CDR3 covers 12 residues. V gave up 7 bases and J gave up 3 bases, with 10 bases separating them. The DNA for the CDR3 is TGTGCCAGCATCGGAAACCGCTACGAGCAGTACTTC. Encoded protein: CASIGNRYEQYF.

This clonotype was detected ten times or more. The chain joins TRBV6-5 to TRBJ2-7; D is uncertain. The CDR3 runs 13 residues. The germline CDR1 and CDR2 sequences are MNHEY and SVGAGI. V lost 2 bases to trimming and J lost 7 bases, with 12 bases between them. DNA of the CDR3: TGTGCCAGCAGTTACCACCGGCTGGGAGAGCAGTACTTC. The encoded protein is CASSYHRLGEQYF.

This clonotype has a handful of counts. The genes are TRBV12-3 or TRBV12-4 and TRBJ2-6; D remains ambiguous. This CDR3 comprises 15 residues. V was clipped by 1 base and J by 2 bases, with 6 bases between them. The CDR3 sequence is CASSLGTAGANVLTF. In DNA, the CDR3 is TGTGCCAGCAGTTTAGGGACGGCTGGGGCCAACGTCCTGACTTTC.

This clonotype occurred many times. V is TRBV20-1 and J is TRBJ2-7; 9 bases fit TRBD1. Germline V gene sequence: CDR1 DFQATT, CDR2 SNEGSKA (reference sequence). CDR3 size: 13 residues. The V gene end was trimmed by 3 bases and the J gene end by 0 bases; junction bases not matched to a gene: 0. The CDR3 nucleotides are TGCAGTGCTAGGACAGGGGGCTCCTACGAGCAGTACTTC. The encoded protein is CSARTGGSYEQYF.

There are many counts of this clonotype. The CDR3 spells CASSAGLGTGELFF. The DNA for the CDR3 is TGCGCCAGCAGCGCGGGACTAGGGACCGGGGAGCTGTTTTTT. The rearrangement links TRBV5-1 to TRBJ2-2, with 8 bases aligning to TRBD2. V trimming: 4 bases; J trimming: 5 bases; junction bases outside the gene matches: 4. CDR1 is SGHRS and CDR2 is YFSETQ in the germline V gene. CDR3 length: 14 amino acids. Full variable domain (outside the CDR3, taken from reference TRBV5-1 and TRBJ2-2): KAGVTQTPRYLIKTRGQQVTLSCSPISGHRSVSWYQQTPGQGLQFLFEYFSETQRNKGNFPGRFSGRQFSNSRSEMNVSTLELGDSALYLCASSAGLGTGELFFGEGSRLTVL.